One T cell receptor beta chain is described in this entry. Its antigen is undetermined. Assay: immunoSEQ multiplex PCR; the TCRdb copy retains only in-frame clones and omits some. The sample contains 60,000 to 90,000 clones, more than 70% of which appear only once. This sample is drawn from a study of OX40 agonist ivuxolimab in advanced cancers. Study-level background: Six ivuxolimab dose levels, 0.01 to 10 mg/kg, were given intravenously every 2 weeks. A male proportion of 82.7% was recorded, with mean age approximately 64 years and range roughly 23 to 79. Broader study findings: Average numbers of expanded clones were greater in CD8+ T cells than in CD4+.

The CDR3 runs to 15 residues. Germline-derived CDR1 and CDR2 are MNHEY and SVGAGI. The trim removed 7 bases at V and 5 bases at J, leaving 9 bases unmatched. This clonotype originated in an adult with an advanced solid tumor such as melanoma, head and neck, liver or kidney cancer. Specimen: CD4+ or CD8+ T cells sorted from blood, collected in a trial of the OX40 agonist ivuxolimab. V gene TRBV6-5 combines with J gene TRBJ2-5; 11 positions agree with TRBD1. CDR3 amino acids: CASTPGGTGGETQYF. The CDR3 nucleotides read TGTGCCAGCACCCCCGGGGGGACAGGGGGGGAGACCCAGTACTTC.